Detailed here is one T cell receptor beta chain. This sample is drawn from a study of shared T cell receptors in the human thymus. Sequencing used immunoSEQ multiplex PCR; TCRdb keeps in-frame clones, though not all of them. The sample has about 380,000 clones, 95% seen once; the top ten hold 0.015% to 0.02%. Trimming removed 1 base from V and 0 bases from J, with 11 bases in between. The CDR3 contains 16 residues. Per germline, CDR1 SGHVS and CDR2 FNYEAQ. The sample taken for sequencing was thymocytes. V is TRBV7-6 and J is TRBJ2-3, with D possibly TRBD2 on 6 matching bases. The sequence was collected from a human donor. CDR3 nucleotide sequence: TGTGCCAGCAGCTTAGGCGGGACGACTAGCACAGATACGCAGTATTTT. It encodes CASSLGGTTSTDTQYF. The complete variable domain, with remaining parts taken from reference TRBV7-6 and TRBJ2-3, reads GAGVSQSPRYKVTKRGQDVALRCDPISGHVSLYWYRQALGQGPEFLTYFNYEAQQDKSGLPNDRFSAERPEGSISTLTIQRTEQRDSAMYRCASSLGGTTSTDTQYFGPGTRLTVL.